This T cell receptor beta chain was obtained from a study of cytomegalovirus exposure and HLA in healthy donors. The germline CDR1 and CDR2 sequences are MGHRA and YSYEKL. V dropped 0 bases and J dropped 7 bases, with 7 bases sitting between them. The CDR3 spans 12 residues. Study-wide results and limits: Rare sequences made up most TCRs, while some public TCRs were found in many donors. The authors judged a highly shared variant cluster likely a sequencing artifact. The classifier reportedly diagnosed cytomegalovirus status with high specificity and sensitivity. HLA allele associations emerged for some 16,000 TCR beta sequences in a later analysis, at 0.05 false discovery rate.

Notes on this clone: Its antigen is still unknown.

The PCR used 60 Vbeta and 13 Jbeta primers. Profiled with immunoSEQ multiplex PCR; TCRdb holds only in-frame clones, not every one. The table includes approximately 270,000 clones, 80% detected once. The chain uses TRBV4-1 and TRBJ2-7; tentative D call: TRBD2 (6 bases). This sequence was found in a girl aged 2-15 years in good health and CMV-seronegative. The material sequenced was PBMCs. In DNA form, the CDR3 reads TGCGCCAGCAGCCAAGAAGGGAGGGAGCAGTACTTC. Translation: CASSQEGREQYF.